This T cell receptor (beta chain) was captured by sequencing in a study of CD8 T cells in ankylosing spondylitis. Whole-study findings and limits: A TCR beta motif of eight or nine highly homologous variants seemed to mark ankylosing spondylitis blood.

From the 5' RACE reads, TCRdb called clonotypes with MiXCR, one entry per CDR3 protein. The sample holds 150,000 to 200,000 distinct CDR3 sequences, about 32% seen once. Germline assignment: CDR1 SGHVS and CDR2 FQNEAQ. This CDR3 is built from 11 residues. V dropped 4 bases and J dropped 7 bases, with 8 bases sitting between them. This clonotype was observed many times. The target antigen is unknown. A much more abundant neighbour one base away suggests this may be a read error. This clonotype was obtained from a male donor with ankylosing spondylitis. This chain joins TRBV7-8 and TRBJ2-7; no firm D call. Sequenced: synovial fluid, either unsorted or a sorted T cell fraction (not recorded which). The CDR3, as DNA: TGTGCCAGCAGCTCCCAAAGTGAGCAGTACTTC. This encodes CASSSQSEQYF.